The 4 T cell receptor beta chains below come from one sample, sequenced in a study of blood T cell repertoires in COVID-19. Profiling relied on immunoSEQ multiplex PCR, and the TCRdb table lists in-frame clones only, not all of them. The sample records roughly 250,000 clones, around four fifths being singletons. Sequencing was performed on PBMCs or T cells enriched from blood (not recorded which). The receptors come from a woman aged 40 to 49 who had been exposed to COVID-19.

V is TRBV4-1 and J is TRBJ1-2, with TRBD1 as a possible D gene (5 bases). Germline CDR1 and CDR2: MGHRA and YSYEKL. The V end lost 0 bases, the J end lost 8 bases, and 10 bases lay between the germline ends. The CDR3 totals 13 residues. CDR3 amino acids: CASSQETGNGYTF. CDR3 in DNA: TGCGCCAGCAGCCAAGAAACAGGCAACGGCTACACCTTC.

This chain links TRBV5-1 with TRBJ1-4; D gene ambiguous. Trimming shortened V by 4 bases and J by 7 bases, and 17 bases separated the two germline ends. This CDR3 contains 15 residues. Germline V gives CDR1 SGHRS, CDR2 YFSETQ. Here the CDR3 reads CASSPVSEAGEKLFF. CDR3 DNA sequence: TGCGCCAGCAGCCCGGTTTCGGAGGCGGGTGAAAAACTGTTTTTT.

The chain links TRBV27 to TRBJ2-3; TRBD2 matches at 10 bases. Trimming took 1 base from V and 2 from J; bases not matched to a gene: 9. This CDR3 region has 18 residues. Per germline, CDR1 MNHEY and CDR2 SMNVEV (reference sequence). In nucleotides, the CDR3 is TGTGCCAGCAGTTTATTGTTGCTAGCGGGGGCCCCCACAGATACGCAGTATTTT. Protein sequence: CASSLLLLAGAPTDTQYF.

This clone was found a few times. The chain recombines TRBV25-1 with TRBJ1-2; D gene ambiguous. Per germline, CDR1 MGHDK and CDR2 SYGVNS. This CDR3 is built from 14 residues. Deletions cut 3 bases from V and 8 bases from J, with 16 bases between. The CDR3 sequence is CASSDHSGGYGYTF. Written as DNA, the CDR3 is TGTGCCAGCAGTGATCATTCAGGCGGGTACGGCTACACCTTC.